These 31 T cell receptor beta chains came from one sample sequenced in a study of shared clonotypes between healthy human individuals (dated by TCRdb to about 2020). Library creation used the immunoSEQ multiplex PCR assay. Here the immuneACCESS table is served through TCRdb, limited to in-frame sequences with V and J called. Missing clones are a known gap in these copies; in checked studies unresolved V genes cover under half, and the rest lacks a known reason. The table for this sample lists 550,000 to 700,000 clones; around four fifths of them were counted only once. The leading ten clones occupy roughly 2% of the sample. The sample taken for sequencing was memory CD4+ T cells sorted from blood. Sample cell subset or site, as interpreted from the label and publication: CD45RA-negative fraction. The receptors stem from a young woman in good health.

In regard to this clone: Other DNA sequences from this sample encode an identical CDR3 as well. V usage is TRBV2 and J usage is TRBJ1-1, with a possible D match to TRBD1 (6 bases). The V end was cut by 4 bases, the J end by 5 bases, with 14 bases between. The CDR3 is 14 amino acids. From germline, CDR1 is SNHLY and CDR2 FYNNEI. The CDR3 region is CASSVQGGDTEAFF. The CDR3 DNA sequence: TGTGCCAGCAGTGTACAGGGAGGGGATACTGAAGCTTTCTTT. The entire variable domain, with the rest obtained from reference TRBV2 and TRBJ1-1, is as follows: EPEVTQTPSHQVTQMGQEVILRCVPISNHLYFYWYRQILGQKVEFLVSFYNNEISEKSEIFDDQFSVERPDGSNFTLKIRSTKLEDSAMYFCASSVQGGDTEAFFGQGTRLTVV.

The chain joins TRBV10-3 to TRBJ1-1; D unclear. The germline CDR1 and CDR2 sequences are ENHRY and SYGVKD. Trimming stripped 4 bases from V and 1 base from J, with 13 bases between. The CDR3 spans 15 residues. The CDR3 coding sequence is TGTGCCATCAGTGGGCAAGCTGGGCCGAACACTGAAGCTTTCTTT. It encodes CAISGQAGPNTEAFF.

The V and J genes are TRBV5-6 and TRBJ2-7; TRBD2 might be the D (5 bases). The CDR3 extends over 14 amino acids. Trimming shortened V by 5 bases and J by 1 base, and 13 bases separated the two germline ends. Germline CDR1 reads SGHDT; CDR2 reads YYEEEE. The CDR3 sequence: CASSFSRGSYEQYF. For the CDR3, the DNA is TGTGCCAGCAGTTTCAGCCGGGGATCCTACGAGCAGTACTTC.

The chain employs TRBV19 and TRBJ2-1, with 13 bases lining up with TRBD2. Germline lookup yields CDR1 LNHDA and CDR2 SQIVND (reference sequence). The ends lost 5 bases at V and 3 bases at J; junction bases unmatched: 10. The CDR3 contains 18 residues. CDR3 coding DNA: TGTGCCAGTAGTGCGGGACTAGCGGGAACCATTTTCTACAATGAGCAGTTCTTC. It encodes CASSAGLAGTIFYNEQFF.

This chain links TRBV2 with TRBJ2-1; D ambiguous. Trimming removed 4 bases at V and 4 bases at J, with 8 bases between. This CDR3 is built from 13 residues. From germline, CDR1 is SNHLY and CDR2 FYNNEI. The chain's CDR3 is CASSVGIYNEQFF. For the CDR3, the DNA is TGTGCCAGCAGTGTTGGTATATACAATGAGCAGTTCTTC.

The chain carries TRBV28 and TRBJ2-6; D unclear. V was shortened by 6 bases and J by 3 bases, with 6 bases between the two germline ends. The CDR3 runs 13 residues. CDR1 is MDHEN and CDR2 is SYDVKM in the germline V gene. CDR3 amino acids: CASRVFGANVLTF. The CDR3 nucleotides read TGTGCCAGCAGAGTATTTGGGGCCAACGTCCTGACTTTC.

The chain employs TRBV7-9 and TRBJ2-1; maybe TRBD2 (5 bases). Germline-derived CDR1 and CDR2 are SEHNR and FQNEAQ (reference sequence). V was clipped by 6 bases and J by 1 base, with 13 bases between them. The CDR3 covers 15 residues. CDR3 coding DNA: TGTGCCAGCAGACCTAGCTTCGGTTCCTACAATGAGCAGTTCTTC. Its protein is CASRPSFGSYNEQFF.

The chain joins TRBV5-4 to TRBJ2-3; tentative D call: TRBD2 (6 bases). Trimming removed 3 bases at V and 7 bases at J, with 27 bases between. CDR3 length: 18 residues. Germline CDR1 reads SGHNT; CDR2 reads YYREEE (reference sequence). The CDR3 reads CASSSNSHSGLILHTQYF. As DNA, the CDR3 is TGTGCCAGCAGCTCCAACAGCCATTCCGGACTAATACTACATACGCAGTATTTT.

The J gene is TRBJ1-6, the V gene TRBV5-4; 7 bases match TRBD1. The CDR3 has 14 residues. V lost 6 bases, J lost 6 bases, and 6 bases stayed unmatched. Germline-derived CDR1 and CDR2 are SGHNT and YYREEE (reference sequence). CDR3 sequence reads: CASTSGQTNSPLHF. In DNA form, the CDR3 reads TGTGCCAGCACCTCGGGACAGACTAATTCACCCCTCCACTTT.

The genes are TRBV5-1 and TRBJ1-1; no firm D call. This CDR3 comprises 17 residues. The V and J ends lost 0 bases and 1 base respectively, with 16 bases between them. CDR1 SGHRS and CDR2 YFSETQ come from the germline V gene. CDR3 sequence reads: CASSLGGLTAKNTEAFF. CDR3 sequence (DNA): TGCGCCAGCAGCTTGGGGGGTTTGACGGCCAAGAACACTGAAGCTTTCTTT.

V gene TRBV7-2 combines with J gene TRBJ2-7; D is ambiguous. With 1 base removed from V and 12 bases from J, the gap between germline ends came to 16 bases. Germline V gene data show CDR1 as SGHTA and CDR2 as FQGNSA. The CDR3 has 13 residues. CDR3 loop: CASSLGHSAWRYF. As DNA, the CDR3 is TGTGCCAGCAGCTTAGGTCACTCGGCCTGGCGGTACTTC.

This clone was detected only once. The CDR3: CASSSIVRGFHEQYF. CDR3 DNA: TGTGCCAGCAGCTCTATCGTTAGGGGTTTCCACGAGCAGTACTTC. The V call is TRBV11-2, the J call TRBJ2-7; D is perhaps TRBD1 (5 bases). The V end was cut by 4 bases, the J end by 5 bases, with 18 bases between. Germline CDR1 and CDR2: SGHAT and FQNNGV. This CDR3 contains 15 residues.

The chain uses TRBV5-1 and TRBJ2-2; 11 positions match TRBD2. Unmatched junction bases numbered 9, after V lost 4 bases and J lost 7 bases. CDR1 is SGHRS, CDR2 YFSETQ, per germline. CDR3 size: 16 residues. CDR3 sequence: CASSGASGRSVGELFF. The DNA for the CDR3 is TGCGCCAGCAGCGGAGCTAGCGGGAGGTCTGTCGGGGAGCTGTTTTTT.

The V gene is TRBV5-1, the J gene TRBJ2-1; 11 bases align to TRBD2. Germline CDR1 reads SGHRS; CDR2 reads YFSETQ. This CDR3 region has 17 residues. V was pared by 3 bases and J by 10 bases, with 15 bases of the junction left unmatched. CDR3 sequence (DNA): TGCGCCAGCAGCTGGAGGGGGTGGACTAGCGGGTCCATGGAGCAGTTCTTC. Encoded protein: CASSWRGWTSGSMEQFF.

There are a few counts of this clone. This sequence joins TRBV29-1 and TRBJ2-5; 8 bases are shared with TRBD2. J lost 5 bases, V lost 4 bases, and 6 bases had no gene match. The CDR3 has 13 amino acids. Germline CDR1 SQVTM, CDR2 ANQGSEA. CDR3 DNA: TGCAGCGTTGTCACGGGGGGGCGGGAGACCCAGTACTTC. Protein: CSVVTGGRETQYF.

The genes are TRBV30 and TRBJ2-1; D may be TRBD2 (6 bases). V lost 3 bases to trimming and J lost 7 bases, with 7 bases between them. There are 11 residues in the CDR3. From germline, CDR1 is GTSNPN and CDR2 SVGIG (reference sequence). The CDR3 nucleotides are TGTGCCTGGAGGGCGGGGAATGAGCAGTTCTTC. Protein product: CAWRAGNEQFF. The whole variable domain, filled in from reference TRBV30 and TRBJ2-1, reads SQTIHQWPATLVQPVGSPLSLECTVEGTSNPNLYWYRQAAGRGLQLLFYSVGIGQISSEVPQNLSASRPQDRQFILSSKKLLLSDSGFYLCAWRAGNEQFFGPGTRLTVL.

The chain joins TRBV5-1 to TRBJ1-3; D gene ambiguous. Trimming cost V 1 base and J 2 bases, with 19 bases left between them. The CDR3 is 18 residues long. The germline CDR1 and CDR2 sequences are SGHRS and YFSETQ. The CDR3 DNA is TGCGCCAGCAGCTTGTATGCAGAATCTTTTGGACCTGGAAACACCATATATTTT. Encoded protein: CASSLYAESFGPGNTIYF.

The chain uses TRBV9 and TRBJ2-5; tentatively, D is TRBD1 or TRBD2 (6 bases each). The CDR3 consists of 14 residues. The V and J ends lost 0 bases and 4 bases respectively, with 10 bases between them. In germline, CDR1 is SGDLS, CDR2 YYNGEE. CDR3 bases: TGTGCCAGCAGCGTAGCGGAGGGGGGAGAGACCCAGTACTTC. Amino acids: CASSVAEGGETQYF.

This CDR3 reads CASSESILRPLYGYTF. The CDR3, as DNA: TGTGCCAGCAGTGAATCCATCCTAAGACCGCTATATGGCTACACCTTC. The J gene is TRBJ1-2, the V gene TRBV6-1, with no clear D. This CDR3 has 16 residues. From germline, CDR1 is MNHNS and CDR2 SASEGT. Trimming took off 2 bases at V and 5 bases at J, with 18 bases between the two ends.

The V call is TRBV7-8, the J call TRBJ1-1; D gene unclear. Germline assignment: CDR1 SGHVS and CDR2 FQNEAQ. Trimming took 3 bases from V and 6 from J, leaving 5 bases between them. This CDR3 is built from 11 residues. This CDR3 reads CASSLMAEAFF. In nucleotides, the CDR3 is TGTGCCAGCAGCTTGATGGCTGAAGCTTTCTTT.

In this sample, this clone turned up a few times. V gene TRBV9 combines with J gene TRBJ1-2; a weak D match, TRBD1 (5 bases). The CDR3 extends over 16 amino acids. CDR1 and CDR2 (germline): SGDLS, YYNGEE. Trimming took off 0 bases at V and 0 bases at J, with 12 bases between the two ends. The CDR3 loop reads CASSVGPGDSNYGYTF. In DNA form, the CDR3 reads TGTGCCAGCAGCGTAGGGCCGGGGGACTCTAACTATGGCTACACCTTC.

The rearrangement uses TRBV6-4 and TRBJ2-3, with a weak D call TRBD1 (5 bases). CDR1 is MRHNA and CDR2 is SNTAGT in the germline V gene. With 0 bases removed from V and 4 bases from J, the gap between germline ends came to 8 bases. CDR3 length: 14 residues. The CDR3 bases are TGTGCCAGCAGTGACTCGGCAGGGTCAGATACGCAGTATTTT. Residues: CASSDSAGSDTQYF.

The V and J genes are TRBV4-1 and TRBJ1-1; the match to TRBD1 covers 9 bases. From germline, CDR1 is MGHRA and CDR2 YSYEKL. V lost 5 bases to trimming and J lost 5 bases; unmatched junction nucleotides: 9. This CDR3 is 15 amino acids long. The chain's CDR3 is CASSVRDREATEAFF. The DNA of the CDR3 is TGCGCCAGCAGCGTACGGGACAGGGAGGCAACTGAAGCTTTCTTT.

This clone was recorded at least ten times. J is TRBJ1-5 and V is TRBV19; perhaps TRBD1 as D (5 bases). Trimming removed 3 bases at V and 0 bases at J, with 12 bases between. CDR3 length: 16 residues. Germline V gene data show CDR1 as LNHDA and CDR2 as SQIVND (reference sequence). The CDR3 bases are TGTGCCAGTAGTATTCGTCAGGGTTATAGCAATCAGCCCCAGCATTTT. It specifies CASSIRQGYSNQPQHF. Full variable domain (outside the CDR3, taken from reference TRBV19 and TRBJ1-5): DGGITQSPKYLFRKEGQNVTLSCEQNLNHDAMYWYRQDPGQGLRLIYYSQIVNDFQKGDIAEGYSVSREKKESFPLTVTSAQKNPTAFYLCASSIRQGYSNQPQHFGDGTRLSIL.

The CDR3 DNA reads as TGTGCCAGCAGCCGTGGGACATACTCCTACAATGAGCAGTTCTTC. The encoded protein is CASSRGTYSYNEQFF. V and J are TRBV5-8 and TRBJ2-1; tentative D call: TRBD1 (6 bases). Trimming pared 4 bases from V and 0 bases from J, leaving 11 bases between. The germline V gene has CDR1 SGHTS and CDR2 YDEGEE. This CDR3 has 15 residues.

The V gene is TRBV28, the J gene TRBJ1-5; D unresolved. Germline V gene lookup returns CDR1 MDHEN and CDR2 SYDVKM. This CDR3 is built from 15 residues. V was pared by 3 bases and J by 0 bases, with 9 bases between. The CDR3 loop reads CASSFGQYSNQPQHF. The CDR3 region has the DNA TGTGCCAGCAGTTTCGGGCAGTATAGCAATCAGCCCCAGCATTTT.

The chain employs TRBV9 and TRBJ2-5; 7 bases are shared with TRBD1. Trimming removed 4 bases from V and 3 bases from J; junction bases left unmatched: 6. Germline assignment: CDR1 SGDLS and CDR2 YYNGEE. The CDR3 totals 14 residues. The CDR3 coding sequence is TGTGCCAGCAGCAGAGGGGGCGGTAAAGAGACCCAGTACTTC. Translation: CASSRGGGKETQYF.

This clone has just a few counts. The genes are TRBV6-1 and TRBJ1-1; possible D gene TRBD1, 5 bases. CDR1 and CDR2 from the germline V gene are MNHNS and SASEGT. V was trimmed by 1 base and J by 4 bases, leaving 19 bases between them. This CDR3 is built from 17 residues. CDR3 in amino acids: CASSEVGVGVLSTEAFF. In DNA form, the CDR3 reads TGTGCCAGCAGTGAAGTAGGGGTTGGCGTGTTGAGCACTGAAGCTTTCTTT.

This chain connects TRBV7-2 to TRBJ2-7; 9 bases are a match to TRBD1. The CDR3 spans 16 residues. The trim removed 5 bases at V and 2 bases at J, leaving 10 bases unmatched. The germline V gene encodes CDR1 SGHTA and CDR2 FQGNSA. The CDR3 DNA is TGTGCCAGCAGCCCCGAAATGGGACAGGGACCCTACGAGCAGTACTTC. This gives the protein CASSPEMGQGPYEQYF.

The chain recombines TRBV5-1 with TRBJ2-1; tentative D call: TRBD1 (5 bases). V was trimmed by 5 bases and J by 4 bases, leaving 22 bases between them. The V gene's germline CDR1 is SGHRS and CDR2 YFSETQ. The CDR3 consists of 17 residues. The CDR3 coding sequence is TGCGCCAGCAGTTGGCGGACACCAGAAAGGGCTTACAATGAGCAGTTCTTC. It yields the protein CASSWRTPERAYNEQFF.

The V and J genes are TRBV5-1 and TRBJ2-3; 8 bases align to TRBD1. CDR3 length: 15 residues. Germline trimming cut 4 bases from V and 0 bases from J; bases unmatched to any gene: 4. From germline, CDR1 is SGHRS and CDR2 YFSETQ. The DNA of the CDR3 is TGCGCCAGCAGCCCGGGACAGGCTAGCACAGATACGCAGTATTTT. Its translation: CASSPGQASTDTQYF.